The 32 T cell receptor beta chains reported below all come from one sample, sequenced in a study of circulating tumor DNA in untreated peripheral T-cell lymphoma. Some clones are missing from TCRdb's copy, which holds only in-frame ones; the method was immunoSEQ multiplex PCR. The table has about 10,000 clones, 82% seen once. The sequenced material came from tumor tissue. The receptors here all came from a human donor with peripheral T-cell lymphoma.

The chain uses TRBV19 and TRBJ2-5, with 7 nucleotides matching TRBD1. Unmatched junction bases numbered 5, after V lost 10 bases and J lost 0 bases. The CDR3 has 13 amino acids. Germline values: CDR1 LNHDA, CDR2 SQIVND (reference sequence). The CDR3 loop is CATSGQHQETQYF. CDR3 coding DNA: TGTGCCACTTCGGGACAGCACCAAGAGACCCAGTACTTC. The entire variable domain, with the rest obtained from reference TRBV19 and TRBJ2-5, is as follows: DGGITQSPKYLFRKEGQNVTLSCEQNLNHDAMYWYRQDPGQGLRLIYYSQIVNDFQKGDIAEGYSVSREKKESFPLTVTSAQKNPTAFYLCATSGQHQETQYFGPGTRLLVL.

This clone was seen only once. The V gene is TRBV6-8, the J gene TRBJ1-1; D is perhaps TRBD1 (5 bases). The V and J ends lost 6 bases and 0 bases respectively, with 11 bases between them. This CDR3 spans 14 amino acids. Germline CDR1 and CDR2: MNHGY and SAAAGT. CDR3 sequence (DNA): TGTGCCAGCAGAGCAGGGAGGGTGAACACTGAAGCTTTCTTT. Amino acids: CASRAGRVNTEAFF.

The chain links TRBV4-1 to TRBJ1-2; possible D gene TRBD1, 6 bases. V gave up 0 bases and J gave up 4 bases, with 12 bases separating them. The CDR3 runs to 15 residues. Germline V CDR1 and CDR2: MGHRA, YSYEKL. The DNA of the CDR3 is TGCGCCAGCAGCCAAGATCTGGGGGCGGTCTATGGCTACACCTTC. It codes for CASSQDLGAVYGYTF.

On this clone: The junction departs from germline at one end; a sequencing error may be responsible. The rearrangement uses TRBV30 and TRBJ1-2, with D possibly TRBD1 on 5 matching bases. The CDR3 sequence is 13 residues long. Looked up from germline, CDR1 is GTSNPN and CDR2 is SVGIG (reference sequence). The CDR3 coding sequence is TGTGCTTGGAGTGTCGAGGGGATTCTTGGCTACACCTTC. As protein: CAWSVEGILGYTF.

This clone has a handful of counts. The gene calls are TRBV19 and TRBJ1-4, with TRBD1 identical over 8 bases. The V segment lost 3 bases and the J segment 5 bases; nucleotides outside the gene matches: 5. In germline, CDR1 is LNHDA, CDR2 SQIVND (reference sequence). The CDR3 length is 15 residues. The CDR3 nucleotides are TGTGCCAGTAGTATGCCGGGGGACAGGAATGAAAAACTGTTTTTT. Its translation: CASSMPGDRNEKLFF. Combining the CDR3 with reference TRBV19 and TRBJ1-4 gives the whole variable domain DGGITQSPKYLFRKEGQNVTLSCEQNLNHDAMYWYRQDPGQGLRLIYYSQIVNDFQKGDIAEGYSVSREKKESFPLTVTSAQKNPTAFYLCASSMPGDRNEKLFFGSGTQLSVL.

The chain couples TRBV10-3 to TRBJ2-1; 15 bases line up with TRBD2. The CDR3 consists of 14 residues. The trim removed 10 bases at V and 8 bases at J, leaving 6 bases unmatched. Germline-derived CDR1 and CDR2 are ENHRY and SYGVKD. The CDR3 is CASGTSGGQDEQFF. In DNA, the CDR3 is TGTGCCAGTGGGACTAGCGGGGGGCAAGATGAGCAGTTCTTC.

The J gene is TRBJ1-2, the V gene TRBV6-8; D gene unclear. There are 12 residues in the CDR3. Trimming took 4 bases from V and 3 from J, leaving 6 bases between them. The germline CDR1 and CDR2 sequences are MNHGY and SAAAGT. This chain's CDR3 is CASSFTDYGYTF. The CDR3, as DNA: TGTGCCAGCAGTTTTACAGACTATGGCTACACCTTC.

The chain uses TRBV15 and TRBJ2-5; D not certain. The CDR3 spans 14 residues. Germline V gives CDR1 LNHNV, CDR2 YYDKDF (reference sequence). V lost 0 bases to trimming and J lost 5 bases, with 10 bases between them. CDR3 DNA: TGTGCCACCAGCAGAGATCCTGGCAGCGAGACCCAGTACTTC. Its translation is CATSRDPGSETQYF.

The chain uses TRBV6-7 and TRBJ2-7, with 10 bases aligning to TRBD1. TRBV6-7 is annotated as an ORF whose role is uncertain. The V gene end was trimmed by 6 bases and the J gene end by 4 bases; junction bases not matched to a gene: 6. The CDR3 covers 14 residues. CDR3 in DNA: TGTGCCAGCAGGATAACGGGACAGGGGTACGAGCAGTACTTC. This sequence encodes CASRITGQGYEQYF.

Comments on this clone: An end of the junction does not agree with germline; a read error may underlie this. The V gene is TRBV18, the J gene TRBJ1-3; D unclear. Looked up from germline, CDR1 is KGHSH and CDR2 is LQKENI. The CDR3 has 14 residues. CDR3 in DNA: TGTGCCAGCTCACAAGGGAGATCTGGAAACACTATATATTTT. Translating gives CASSQGRSGNTIYF.

A word on this clone: Relative to the germline gene, one junction end is altered; a read error may explain this. The V gene is TRBV18, the J gene TRBJ1-4, with TRBD1 as a possible D gene (5 bases). The germline CDR1 and CDR2 sequences are KGHSH and LQKENI. The CDR3 totals 16 residues. Written as DNA, the CDR3 is TGTGCTAGCTCACCGACAGCTCCGGGCCCGGGCGAAAAACTGTTTTTT. It yields the protein CASSPTAPGPGEKLFF.

This clone came up a few times. The J gene is TRBJ1-1, the V gene TRBV6-8, with TRBD1 as a possible D gene (6 bases). There are 14 residues in the CDR3. Trimming removed 5 bases at V and 1 base at J, with 11 bases between. CDR1 MNHGY and CDR2 SAAAGT come from the germline V gene. CDR3 bases: TGTGCCAGCAGTGGACAGCTTCCGAACACTGAAGCTTTCTTT. This codes for CASSGQLPNTEAFF.

V is TRBV19 and J is TRBJ1-5; D is unresolved. CDR3 length: 13 residues. The ends were cut back, 4 bases at V and 4 bases at J, with 8 bases in the middle. Per the germline V gene, CDR1 is LNHDA and CDR2 is SQIVND (reference sequence). The CDR3 region has the DNA TGTGCCAGTAGTAAACACAAGAATCAGCCCCAGCATTTT. This encodes CASSKHKNQPQHF.

The rearrangement uses TRBV19 and TRBJ1-1; D ambiguous. Trimming removed 2 bases from V and 4 bases from J, with 11 bases in between. Per germline, CDR1 LNHDA and CDR2 SQIVND (reference sequence). This CDR3 spans 14 amino acids. The CDR3 coding sequence is TGTGCCAGTAGTATAATGGCTGATAGCACTGAAGCTTTCTTT. Encoded protein: CASSIMADSTEAFF.

This clone was seen a single time. The V call is TRBV28, the J call TRBJ2-1; maybe TRBD2 (5 bases). Trimming removed 7 bases from V and 0 bases from J, with 16 bases in between. This CDR3 has 16 amino acids. From germline, CDR1 is MDHEN and CDR2 SYDVKM. CDR3 protein: CASTWRAASSYNEQFF. The CDR3 DNA sequence: TGTGCCAGCACTTGGCGGGCAGCGAGCTCCTACAATGAGCAGTTCTTC.

This clone was observed a single time. J is TRBJ1-1 and V is TRBV19, with D possibly being TRBD1 (5 bases). The CDR3 extends over 14 amino acids. Trimming shortened V by 3 bases and J by 1 base, and 9 bases separated the two germline ends. CDR1 LNHDA and CDR2 SQIVND come from the germline V gene (reference sequence). As DNA, the CDR3 is TGTGCCAGTAGTATTGAGGGGCCGAACACTGAAGCTTTCTTT. This sequence encodes CASSIEGPNTEAFF.

This CDR3 reads CASSYSITYGYTF. In DNA form, the CDR3 reads TGTGCCAGCAGTTACTCGATAACCTATGGCTACACCTTC. This sequence joins TRBV6-8 and TRBJ1-2; D is undetermined. V lost 0 bases, J lost 4 bases, and 6 bases lay in between. The CDR3 extends over 13 amino acids. Germline V gives CDR1 MNHGY, CDR2 SAAAGT.

The CDR3 protein is CASSISTGGATEAFF. CDR3 in DNA: TGTGCCAGTAGTATAAGCACAGGGGGGGCCACTGAAGCTTTCTTT. The chain carries TRBV19 and TRBJ1-1; TRBD1 aligns across 8 bases. The CDR3 spans 15 residues. V lost 2 bases, J lost 4 bases, and 6 bases stayed unmatched. CDR1 and CDR2 from the germline V gene are LNHDA and SQIVND (reference sequence).

The chain links TRBV6-8 to TRBJ1-5; 7 bases line up with TRBD1. This CDR3 is built from 14 residues. The germline gives CDR1 MNHGY, CDR2 SAAAGT. Germline trimming cut 7 bases from V and 7 bases from J; bases unmatched to any gene: 10. In DNA form, the CDR3 reads TGTGCCAGCACCAAAGAGGGGGCCGGGCAGCCCCAGCATTTT. It is translated as CASTKEGAGQPQHF.

This clone was detected only once. The V and J genes are TRBV30 and TRBJ1-2, with 10 bases aligning to TRBD1. The CDR3 is 13 amino acids. The germline V gene has CDR1 GTSNPN and CDR2 SVGIG (reference sequence). V was pared by 5 bases and J by 1 base, with 1 base of the junction left unmatched. CDR3 in DNA: TGTGCCTGGGGACAGGGGGGTAACTATGGCTACACCTTC. Protein: CAWGQGGNYGYTF.

The rearrangement joins TRBV19 to TRBJ2-3; D not certain. The CDR3 runs to 13 residues. Trimming removed 3 bases from V and 4 bases from J, with 8 bases in between. CDR1 LNHDA and CDR2 SQIVND come from the germline V gene (reference sequence). The CDR3 DNA reads as TGTGCCAGTAGTATTAACCAACCAGATACGCAGTATTTT. Its translation is CASSINQPDTQYF.

This clone was counted between two and nine times. The V gene is TRBV11-3, the J gene TRBJ1-5, with D maybe TRBD1 (5 bases). The CDR3 length is 15 residues. Germline V gene data show CDR1 as SGHNT and CDR2 as YENEEA. The V end was cut by 2 bases, the J end by 7 bases, with 15 bases between. CDR3 sequence (DNA): TGTGCCAGCAGCTTACTCTGGGGGACGGGACAGCCCCAGCATTTT. Protein product: CASSLLWGTGQPQHF.

The V call is TRBV19, the J call TRBJ1-6; D might be TRBD1 (6 bases). The CDR3 consists of 15 residues. CDR1 is LNHDA, CDR2 SQIVND, per germline (reference sequence). The ends were cut back, 5 bases at V and 14 bases at J, with 22 bases in the middle. The CDR3 DNA reads as TGTGCCAGTAGTCCCCAGCTGGAGACAGGCGGGTCCCTCCACTTT. It codes for CASSPQLETGGSLHF.

The chain has TRBV19 and TRBJ1-1; D unresolved. Per germline, CDR1 LNHDA and CDR2 SQIVND (reference sequence). The CDR3 is made up of 16 amino acids. V was trimmed by 4 bases and J by 2 bases, leaving 17 bases between them. The CDR3 is CASSKSVEQVNTEAFF. In DNA, the CDR3 is TGTGCCAGTAGTAAGTCGGTAGAACAAGTAAACACTGAAGCTTTCTTT.

The chain combines TRBV19 with TRBJ1-1; maybe TRBD1 (6 bases). The CDR3 contains 14 residues. V lost 4 bases and J 3 bases, leaving 12 bases between the germline ends. CDR1 and CDR2 (germline): LNHDA, SQIVND (reference sequence). CDR3 DNA sequence: TGTGCCAGTAGTAACCCCAGGGGTGACACTGAAGCTTTCTTT. As protein: CASSNPRGDTEAFF.

The chain carries TRBV29-1 and TRBJ1-1; 8 bases are shared with TRBD1. The junction had 4 bases not matched to a gene; V was cut back by 2 bases and J by 5 bases. This CDR3 has 13 amino acids. Germline CDR1 is SQVTM and CDR2 is ANQGSEA. This CDR3 is CSVETDRGTEAFF. DNA for the CDR3: TGCAGCGTTGAAACCGACAGGGGTACTGAAGCTTTCTTT.

The chain carries TRBV18 and TRBJ2-7; perhaps TRBD1 as D (5 bases). CDR3 size: 13 residues. Between the trimmed V and J ends, which lost 0 bases and 4 bases, there was a span of 7 bases. Germline V gives CDR1 KGHSH, CDR2 LQKENI. The CDR3 DNA is TGTGCCAGCTCACCACCGGACATATACGAGCAGTACTTC. It yields the protein CASSPPDIYEQYF.

This chain uses TRBV6-8 with TRBJ1-2; D is perhaps TRBD1 (5 bases). Trimming left V 0 bases short and J 7 bases short, with 12 bases between. Germline V gene lookup returns CDR1 MNHGY and CDR2 SAAAGT. This CDR3 is 14 amino acids long. The CDR3 sequence: CASSYSSPGGGYTF. The CDR3 nucleotides read TGTGCCAGCAGTTACTCGAGTCCCGGGGGTGGCTACACCTTC.

The chain couples TRBV30 to TRBJ1-1, with D hard to call. CDR1 is GTSNPN and CDR2 is SVGIG in the germline V gene (reference sequence). The CDR3 is 13 residues long. V was clipped by 0 bases and J by 1 base, with 6 bases between them. The CDR3 DNA reads TGTGCCTGGAGTGTTGAGGGGAACACTGAAGCTTTCTTT. This gives the protein CAWSVEGNTEAFF.

The rearrangement uses TRBV30 and TRBJ1-1, with D unclear. Per the germline V gene, CDR1 is GTSNPN and CDR2 is SVGIG (reference sequence). The CDR3 spans 11 residues. In DNA, the CDR3 is TGTGCTTTGAACGCAAACACTGAAGCTTTCTTT. Translation: CALNANTEAFF. The full variable domain, with the rest looked up from reference TRBV30 and TRBJ1-1, is SQTIHQWPATLVQPVGSPLSLECTVEGTSNPNLYWYRQAAGRGLQLLFYSVGIGQISSEVPQNLSASRPQDRQFILSSKKLLLSDSGFYLCALNANTEAFFGQGTRLTVV.

This clone was picked up one time. This chain uses TRBV11-3 with TRBJ1-4; D may be TRBD1 (5 bases). Germline CDR1 reads SGHNT; CDR2 reads YENEEA. Trimming took off 5 bases at V and 5 bases at J, with 15 bases between the two ends. The CDR3 loop spans 15 amino acids. The CDR3 DNA follows: TGTGCCAGCAGCCCTTCCGGGACGGGAAATGAAAAACTGTTTTTT. The encoded protein is CASSPSGTGNEKLFF.

This chain connects TRBV11-3 to TRBJ2-3; D gene uncertain. V lost 0 bases to trimming and J lost 4 bases, with 8 bases between them. This CDR3 is built from 14 residues. Germline V gene sequence: CDR1 SGHNT, CDR2 YENEEA. The CDR3 nucleotides read TGTGCCAGCAGCTTAGATTGGGGTGCAGATACGCAGTATTTT. Protein sequence: CASSLDWGADTQYF.